Given below is one T cell receptor beta chain in context. There are 14 residues in the CDR3. Looked up from germline, CDR1 is MDHEN and CDR2 is SYDVKM. V gave up 7 bases and J gave up 6 bases; unmatched junction bases: 10. The sample is drawn from a study of blood T cell repertoires in COVID-19. Looking at the study overall: Collection of acute and convalescent COVID-19 samples took place in the United States, Italy and Spain. T cells, B-cell-depleted T cells, or PBMCs supplied cDNA or gDNA.

In the authors' methods: The assay estimated nucleated cells by amplifying reference gene primers. Libraries were prepared by immunoSEQ multiplex PCR; TCRdb keeps only in-frame clonotypes and omits some of them. From that table come the V and J calls and clone size; the DNA was used to work out D and trimming. In the table there are approximately 6,600 clones, roughly 87% of which are singletons. The chain recombines TRBV28 with TRBJ2-3; TRBD2 matches 7 bases. The sample consisted of peripheral blood. This clonotype was sampled from a human donor in a cohort sampled during active COVID-19. The donor label of this sample is uncertain. CDR3 coding DNA: TGTGCCAGCATGTCGGGAGGATCGTCGGATACGCAGTATTTT. It yields the protein CASMSGGSSDTQYF.